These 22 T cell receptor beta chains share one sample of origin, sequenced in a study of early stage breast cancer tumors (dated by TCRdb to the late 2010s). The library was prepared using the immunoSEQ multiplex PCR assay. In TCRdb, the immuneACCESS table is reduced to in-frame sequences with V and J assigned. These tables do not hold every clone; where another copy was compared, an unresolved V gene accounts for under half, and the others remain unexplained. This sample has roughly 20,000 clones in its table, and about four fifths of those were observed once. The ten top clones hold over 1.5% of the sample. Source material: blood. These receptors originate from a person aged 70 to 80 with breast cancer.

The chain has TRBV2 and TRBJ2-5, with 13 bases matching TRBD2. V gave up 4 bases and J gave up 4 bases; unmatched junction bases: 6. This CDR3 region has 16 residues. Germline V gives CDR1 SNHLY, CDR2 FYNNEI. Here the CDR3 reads CASSGTGTSGVETQYF. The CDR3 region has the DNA TGTGCCAGCAGTGGTACCGGGACTAGCGGGGTAGAGACCCAGTACTTC.

The chain's CDR3 is CASTGTGSSYNEQFF. The CDR3 nucleotides are TGTGCCAGCACCGGTACAGGAAGCTCCTACAATGAGCAGTTCTTC. The chain couples TRBV9 to TRBJ2-1, with D possibly matching TRBD1 (5 bases). Trimming took 6 bases from V and 0 from J, leaving 13 bases between them. Germline CDR1 and CDR2: SGDLS and YYNGEE. The CDR3 sequence is 15 residues long.

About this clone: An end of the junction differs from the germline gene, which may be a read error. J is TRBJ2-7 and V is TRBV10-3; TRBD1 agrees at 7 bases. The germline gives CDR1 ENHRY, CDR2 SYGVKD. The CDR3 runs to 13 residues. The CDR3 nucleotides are TGTGCCACCAGCCGGGACAGATCTACGAGCACGGGCTTC. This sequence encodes CATSRDRSTSTGF.

The CDR3 DNA sequence: TGTGCCAGTAGTATCACCCATTGGGGACAGCAGAATTCACCCCTCCACTTT. It translates to CASSITHWGQQNSPLHF. This sequence joins TRBV19 and TRBJ1-6; TRBD1 agrees at 7 bases. The CDR3 is made up of 17 amino acids. Germline loops: CDR1 LNHDA, CDR2 SQIVND (reference sequence). J gave up 7 bases and V 3 bases, and 12 bases lay outside the gene matches.

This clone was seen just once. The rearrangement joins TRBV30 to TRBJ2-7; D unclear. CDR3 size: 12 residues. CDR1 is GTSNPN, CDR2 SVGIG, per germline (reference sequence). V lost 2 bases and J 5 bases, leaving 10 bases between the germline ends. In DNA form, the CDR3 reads TGTGCCTGGAGTTCGAAACCGGACGAGCAGTACTTC. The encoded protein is CAWSSKPDEQYF.

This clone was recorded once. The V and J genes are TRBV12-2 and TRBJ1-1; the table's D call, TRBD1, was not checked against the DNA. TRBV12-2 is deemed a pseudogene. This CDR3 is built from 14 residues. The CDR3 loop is CASRLVITWQGSFF. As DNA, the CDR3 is TGTGCAAGTCGCTTAGTCATCACGTGGCAGGGATCCTTCTTT.

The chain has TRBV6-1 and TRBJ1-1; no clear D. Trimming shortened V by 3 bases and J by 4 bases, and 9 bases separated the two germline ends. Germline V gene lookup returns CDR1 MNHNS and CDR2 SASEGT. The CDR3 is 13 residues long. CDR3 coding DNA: TGTGCCAGCAGTGAGTCGGCGGGCACTGAAGCTTTCTTT. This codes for CASSESAGTEAFF.

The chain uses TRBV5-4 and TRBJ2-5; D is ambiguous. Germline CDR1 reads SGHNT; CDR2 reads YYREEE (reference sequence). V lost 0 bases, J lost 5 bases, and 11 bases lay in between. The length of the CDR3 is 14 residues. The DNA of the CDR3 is TGTGCCAGCAGCTTGGTTGGTGTCGGGGAGACCCAGTACTTC. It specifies CASSLVGVGETQYF. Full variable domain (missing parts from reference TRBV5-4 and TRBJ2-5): ETGVTQSPTHLIKTRGQQVTLRCSSQSGHNTVSWYQQALGQGPQFIFQYYREEENGRGNFPPRFSGLQFPNYSSELNVNALELDDSALYLCASSLVGVGETQYFGPGTRLLVL.

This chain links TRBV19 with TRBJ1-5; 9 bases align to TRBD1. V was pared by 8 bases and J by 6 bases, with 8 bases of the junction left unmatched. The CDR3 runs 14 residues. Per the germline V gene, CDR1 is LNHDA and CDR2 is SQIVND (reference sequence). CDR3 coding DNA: TGTGCCAGTGGCTACAGGGGGCTGAGTCAGCCCCAGCATTTT. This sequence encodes CASGYRGLSQPQHF.

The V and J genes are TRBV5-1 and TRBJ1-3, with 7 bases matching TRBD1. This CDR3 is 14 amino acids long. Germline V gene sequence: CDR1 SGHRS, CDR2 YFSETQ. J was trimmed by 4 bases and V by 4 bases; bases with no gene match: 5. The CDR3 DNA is TGCGCCAGCAGCAAAGGGACAGACGGAAACACCATATATTTT. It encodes CASSKGTDGNTIYF.

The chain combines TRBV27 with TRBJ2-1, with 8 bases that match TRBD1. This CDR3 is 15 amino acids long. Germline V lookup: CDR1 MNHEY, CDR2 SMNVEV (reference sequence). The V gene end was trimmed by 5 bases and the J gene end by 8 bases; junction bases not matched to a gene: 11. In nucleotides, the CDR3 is TGTGCCAGCAGTGCCGGGACAGGATTTAATGATGAGCAGTTCTTC. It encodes CASSAGTGFNDEQFF.

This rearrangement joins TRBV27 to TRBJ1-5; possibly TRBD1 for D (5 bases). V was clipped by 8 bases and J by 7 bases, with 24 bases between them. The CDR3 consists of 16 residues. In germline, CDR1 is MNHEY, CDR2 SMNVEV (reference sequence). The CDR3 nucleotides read TGTGCCAGCGCCCAAAATAGGCGGAGGGGCCGGCAGCCCCAGCATTTT. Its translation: CASAQNRRRGRQPQHF.

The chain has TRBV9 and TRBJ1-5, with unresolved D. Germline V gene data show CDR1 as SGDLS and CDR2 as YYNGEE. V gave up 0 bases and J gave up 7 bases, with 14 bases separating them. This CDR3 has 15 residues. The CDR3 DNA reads TGTGCCAGCAGCGTAGGCACGGGTAATGGACAGCCCCAGCATTTT. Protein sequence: CASSVGTGNGQPQHF.

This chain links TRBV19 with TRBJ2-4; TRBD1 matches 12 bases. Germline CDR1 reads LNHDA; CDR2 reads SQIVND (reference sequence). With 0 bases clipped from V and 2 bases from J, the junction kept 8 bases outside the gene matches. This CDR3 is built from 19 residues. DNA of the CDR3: TGTGCCAGTAGTATAGATCTAGGGACAGGGGGCCGGTCCAAAAACATTCAGTACTTC. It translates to CASSIDLGTGGRSKNIQYF. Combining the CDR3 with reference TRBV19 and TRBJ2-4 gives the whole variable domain DGGITQSPKYLFRKEGQNVTLSCEQNLNHDAMYWYRQDPGQGLRLIYYSQIVNDFQKGDIAEGYSVSREKKESFPLTVTSAQKNPTAFYLCASSIDLGTGGRSKNIQYFGAGTRLSVL.

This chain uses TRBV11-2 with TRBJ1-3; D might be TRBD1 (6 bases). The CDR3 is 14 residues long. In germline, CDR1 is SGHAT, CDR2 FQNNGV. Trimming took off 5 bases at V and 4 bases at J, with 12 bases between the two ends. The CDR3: CASSRTGSGNTIYF. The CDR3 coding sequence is TGTGCCAGCAGCCGAACAGGGTCGGGAAACACCATATATTTT.

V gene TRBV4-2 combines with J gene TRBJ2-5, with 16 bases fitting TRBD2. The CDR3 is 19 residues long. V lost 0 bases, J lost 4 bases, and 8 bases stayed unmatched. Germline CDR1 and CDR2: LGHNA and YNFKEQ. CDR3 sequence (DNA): TGTGCCAGCAGCCAAGATGGGACTAGCGGGGGGGCCGGTCGAGAGACCCAGTACTTC. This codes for CASSQDGTSGGAGRETQYF.

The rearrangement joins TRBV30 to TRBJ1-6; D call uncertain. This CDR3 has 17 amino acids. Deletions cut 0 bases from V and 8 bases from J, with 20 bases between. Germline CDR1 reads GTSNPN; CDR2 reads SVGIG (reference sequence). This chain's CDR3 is CAWSVPAFGMAHSPLHF. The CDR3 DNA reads TGTGCCTGGAGTGTACCCGCCTTTGGTATGGCCCATTCACCCCTCCACTTT. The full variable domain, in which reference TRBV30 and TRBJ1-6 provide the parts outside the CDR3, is SQTIHQWPATLVQPVGSPLSLECTVEGTSNPNLYWYRQAAGRGLQLLFYSVGIGQISSEVPQNLSASRPQDRQFILSSKKLLLSDSGFYLCAWSVPAFGMAHSPLHFGNGTRLTVT.

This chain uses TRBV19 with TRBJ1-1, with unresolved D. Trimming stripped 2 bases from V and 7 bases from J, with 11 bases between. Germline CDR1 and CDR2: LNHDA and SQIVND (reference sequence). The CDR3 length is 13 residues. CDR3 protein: CASSISYRGEAFF. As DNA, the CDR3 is TGTGCCAGTAGTATATCATACCGAGGTGAAGCTTTCTTT.

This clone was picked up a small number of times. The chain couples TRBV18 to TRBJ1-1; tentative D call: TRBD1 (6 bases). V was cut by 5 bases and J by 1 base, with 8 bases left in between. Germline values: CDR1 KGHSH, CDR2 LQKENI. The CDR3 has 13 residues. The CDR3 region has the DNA TGTGCCAGCTCAGCGGACAGGAACACTGAAGCTTTCTTT. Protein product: CASSADRNTEAFF.

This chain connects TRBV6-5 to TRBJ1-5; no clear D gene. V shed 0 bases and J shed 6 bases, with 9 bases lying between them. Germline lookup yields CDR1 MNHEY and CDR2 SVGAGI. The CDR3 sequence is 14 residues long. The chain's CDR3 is CASSYSSGFQPQHF. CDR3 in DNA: TGTGCCAGCAGTTACTCGAGCGGGTTTCAGCCCCAGCATTTT.

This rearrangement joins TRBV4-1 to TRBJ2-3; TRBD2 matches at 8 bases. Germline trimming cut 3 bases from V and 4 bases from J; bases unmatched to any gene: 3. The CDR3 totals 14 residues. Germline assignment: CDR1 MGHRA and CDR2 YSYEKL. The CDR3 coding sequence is TGCGCCAGCAGCCACGGGGGGGCCGCAGATACGCAGTATTTT. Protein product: CASSHGGAADTQYF.

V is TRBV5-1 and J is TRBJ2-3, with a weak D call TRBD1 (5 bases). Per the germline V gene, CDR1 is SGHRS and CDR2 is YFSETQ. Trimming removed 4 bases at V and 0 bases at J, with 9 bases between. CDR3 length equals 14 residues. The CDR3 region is CASSTGHSTDTQYF. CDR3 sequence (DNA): TGCGCCAGCAGCACCGGACACAGCACAGATACGCAGTATTTT.